The present T cell receptor (beta chain) was sequenced within a study of early T cells in non-severe SARS-CoV-2 infection. In the library, individual cDNA molecules carried attached unique molecular identifiers. TCRdb redid the calling of the 5' RACE reads with MiXCR, one entry per CDR3 protein. This table holds approximately 100,000 distinct CDR3 sequences, 14% found once. This clonotype was counted a few times. The germline V and J ends were trimmed by 4 bases and 0 bases, with 6 bases remaining between them. The CDR3 is made up of 13 amino acids. Germline V gene sequence: CDR1 SGHVS, CDR2 FNYEAQ. The chain is built from TRBV7-6 and TRBJ2-5; D possibly corresponds to TRBD1 (6 bases). Source material: whole blood. This TCR was recovered from an adult who was a healthcare worker with PCR-confirmed SARS-CoV-2 infection or an uninfected control (not recorded which). CDR3 in amino acids: CASSSGDQETQYF. The CDR3, as DNA: TGTGCCAGCAGCTCAGGGGACCAAGAGACCCAGTACTTC. The variable domain in full, completed from reference TRBV7-6 and TRBJ2-5, reads GAGVSQSPRYKVTKRGQDVALRCDPISGHVSLYWYRQALGQGPEFLTYFNYEAQQDKSGLPNDRFSAERPEGSISTLTIQRTEQRDSAMYRCASSSGDQETQYFGPGTRLLVL.